The rows below give T cell receptor beta chains drawn from one sample of a study of human T cells and chemical hapten exposure. Via MiXCR, TCRdb re-called the RACE reads, giving one row per CDR3 protein. Altogether fewer than 85,000 distinct CDR3 sequences are present, more than 8.5% being singletons, with the ten largest covering about 2.5%. The sample was whole blood, taken in connection with sensitization to the hapten diphenylcyclopropenone (DPC). The origin of the receptors is a woman in her twenties or thirties with alopecia areata. Some clones in this sample may be carry-over from other donors' samples. CDR3s include the opening cysteine and the closing phenylalanine or tryptophan. D genes are given only for firm matches. Clone size, where shown, is once, few, many, or a class for clones that have expanded.

CDR3	DNA	J	D	V	size
CASSRQGGQETQYF	TGTGCCAGCAGTCGACAGGGAGGGCAAGAGACCCAGTACTTC	TRBJ2-5	-	TRBV2	many
CASSQDRGKQYF	TGTGCCAGCAGCCAGGACAGGGGGAAGCAGTACTTC	TRBJ2-7	TRBD1	TRBV6-2/TRBV6-3	-
CASSREEGGTYEQYF	TGCGCCAGCAGCCGGGAGGAGGGGGGGACCTACGAGCAGTACTTC	TRBJ2-7	-	TRBV4-1	few
CASSQGGGGRVPDTQYF	TGTGCCAGCAGCCAAGGCGGAGGCGGGAGAGTCCCAGATACGCAGTATTTT	TRBJ2-3	TRBD2	TRBV3-1	-
CSAVGTGAFYEQYF	TGCAGCGCTGTTGGGACGGGGGCCTTCTACGAGCAGTACTTC	TRBJ2-7	-	TRBV29-1	many
CASSVETGRSGELFF	TGTGCCAGCAGCGTAGAAACAGGGAGGTCCGGGGAGCTGTTTTTT	TRBJ2-2	-	TRBV9	many
CASSQAPPGQGPGELFF	TGCGCCAGCAGCCAAGCCCCCCCGGGACAGGGACCCGGGGAGCTGTTTTTT	TRBJ2-2	TRBD1	TRBV4-3	-
CASVSGMSSTDTQYF	TGTGCCAGTGTTAGCGGGATGAGTAGCACAGATACGCAGTATTTT	TRBJ2-3	TRBD2	TRBV7-2	many
CSTLDGSTDTQYF	TGCAGCACCCTCGACGGAAGCACAGATACGCAGTATTTT	TRBJ2-3	-	TRBV29-1	-
CSVYPGQFSTDTQYF	TGCAGCGTTTACCCGGGACAGTTTAGCACAGATACGCAGTATTTT	TRBJ2-3	TRBD1	TRBV29-1	-
CSATRGMNTEAFF	TGCAGTGCTACCCGGGGCATGAACACTGAAGCTTTCTTT	TRBJ1-1	-	TRBV20-1	many
CASSPLKGPDTEAFF	TGTGCCAGCAGTCCCTTGAAGGGACCCGACACTGAAGCTTTCTTT	TRBJ1-1	-	TRBV7-9	many
CARAWGLNTEAFF	TGTGCCAGAGCCTGGGGTCTGAACACTGAAGCTTTCTTT	TRBJ1-1	-	TRBV7-3	many
CASSQDRTSQETQYF	TGCGCCAGCAGCCAAGATAGGACGAGCCAAGAGACCCAGTACTTC	TRBJ2-5	-	TRBV4-3	few
CSAGQGGEQFF	TGCAGTGCTGGACAGGGTGGTGAGCAGTTCTTC	TRBJ2-1	TRBD1	TRBV20-1	many